The T cell receptor beta chain under discussion was sequenced for a study of response to subunit inactivated influenza vaccine. Study observations and caveats: The authors suggested that every seasonal influenza vaccination recruits few new T cells.

The J segment lost 2 bases and the V segment lost 0 bases, leaving 3 bases of the junction unmatched. CDR1 is ENHRY and CDR2 is SYGVKD in the germline V gene. The CDR3 runs to 17 residues. On this clonotype itself: Its antigen is unknown.

Using its own MiXCR run on the RT-PCR reads, TCRdb lists one record per CDR3 protein. Of 500,000 to 550,000 distinct CDR3 sequences listed, under 9% are singletons. The TCR comes from a man aged 50-75 years who received an inactivated influenza vaccine. The chain is built from TRBV10-3 and TRBJ1-5; the match to TRBD1 covers 11 bases. Sequencing was performed on PBMCs from blood, taken around 25 months after vaccination. CDR3: CAISESPGQGGNQPQHF. The CDR3, as DNA: TGTGCCATCAGTGAGTCGCCGGGACAGGGGGGCAATCAGCCCCAGCATTTT.